These 16 T cell receptor beta chains share one sample of origin, sequenced in a study of T cells after yellow fever vaccination. In TCRdb, the 5' RACE reads were re-called with MiXCR into one record per CDR3 protein. The sample shows a few hundred thousand distinct CDR3 sequences, roughly 8.7% of them seen only once. The specimen was CD4+ T cells sorted from PBMCs, collected 5 days after the yellow fever booster vaccination. All receptors derive from a man between 18 and 35 years old who received the YFV17D yellow fever vaccine.

This clonotype was seen only a few times. CDR3 residues: CASTTSGGPSGANVLTF. CDR3 in DNA: TGTGCCAGCACGACTAGCGGGGGTCCCTCTGGGGCCAACGTCCTGACTTTC. The chain links TRBV6-2 or TRBV6-3 to TRBJ2-6; 12 bases fit TRBD2. Germline V gene sequence: CDR1 MNHEY, CDR2 SVGEGT. The CDR3 contains 17 residues. The trim removed 7 bases at V and 0 bases at J, leaving 4 bases unmatched.

The chain joins TRBV24-1 to TRBJ2-3; D ambiguous. Germline V gene lookup returns CDR1 KGHDR and CDR2 SFDVKD. The CDR3 has 12 residues. Trimming cost V 3 bases and J 4 bases, with 4 bases left between them. This CDR3 is CATSDPADTQYF. CDR3 sequence (DNA): TGTGCCACCAGTGATCCCGCAGATACGCAGTATTTT.

The chain couples TRBV12-3 or TRBV12-4 to TRBJ1-3; no firm D call. V dropped 8 bases and J dropped 4 bases, with 12 bases sitting between them. This CDR3 region has 13 residues. The CDR3 spells CASGRAEGNTIYF. CDR3 nucleotide sequence: TGTGCCAGCGGTCGGGCCGAGGGAAACACCATATATTTT.

This clonotype was detected ten times or more. The chain carries TRBV18 and TRBJ1-6; 7 bases line up with TRBD1. The germline V gene encodes CDR1 KGHSH and CDR2 LQKENI. The CDR3 spans 15 residues. The V and J ends lost 2 bases and 7 bases, in that order; junction bases with no gene match: 5. CDR3 bases: TGTGCCAGCTCACCAACCGGGACAGCGAATTCACCCCTCCACTTT. Protein: CASSPTGTANSPLHF.

A few counts support this clonotype. The chain couples TRBV4-1 to TRBJ2-5; 13 bases are shared with TRBD2. The CDR3 has 17 residues. V shed 4 bases and J 5 bases; nucleotides not matched to a gene: 10. Per the germline V gene, CDR1 is MGHRA and CDR2 is YSYEKL. The CDR3 is CASSLLGLAGYGETQYF. The CDR3 DNA reads TGCGCCAGCAGCCTCTTGGGACTAGCGGGGTATGGGGAGACCCAGTACTTC.

This clonotype came up many times. One end of the junction is discordant with germline, which a read error may explain. V is TRBV7-9 and J is TRBJ2-3; D gene uncertain. Germline CDR1 SEHNR, CDR2 FQNEAQ (reference sequence). The CDR3 contains 15 residues. CDR3 protein: CASRFVQTSTDTQYF. The DNA for the CDR3 is TGTGCCAGCCGCTTCGTCCAGACTAGCACAGATACGCAGTATTTT.

This clonotype showed up just a few times. The chain couples TRBV7-9 to TRBJ2-7; D may be TRBD1 (5 bases). Between the trimmed V and J ends, which lost 5 bases and 5 bases, there was a span of 16 bases. This CDR3 has 14 residues. Germline V gene data show CDR1 as SEHNR and CDR2 as FQNEAQ (reference sequence). This CDR3 reads CASSREYKTDEQYF. The CDR3 DNA reads as TGTGCCAGCAGCCGCGAATACAAGACAGACGAGCAGTACTTC.

There are a few counts of this clonotype. This chain uses TRBV21-1 with TRBJ2-5; TRBD2 reflects the table's D call only, with no check against the DNA. TRBV21-1 is designated a pseudogene. The CDR3 length is 14 residues. CDR3 DNA: TGTGCCAGCAGCAATTGGAGGGCCGGGGAGACCCAGTACTTC. Amino acids: CASSNWRAGETQYF.

This clonotype has just a few counts. The J gene is TRBJ1-1, the V gene TRBV7-2; 8 positions agree with TRBD1. This CDR3 contains 14 residues. Germline CDR1 and CDR2: SGHTA and FQGNSA. After removal of 5 bases from V and 5 bases from J, the junction contained 7 bases not matched to a gene. The CDR3 DNA is TGTGCCAGCAGCGCCACAGGGGGGATAACTGAAGCTTTCTTT. Its translation is CASSATGGITEAFF.

This clonotype occurred a few times. The rearrangement joins TRBV7-9 to TRBJ1-2, with 10 bases lining up with TRBD1. Trimming at V came to 5 bases and at J to 6 bases, leaving 6 bases not matched to a gene. CDR3 length equals 14 residues. Germline loops: CDR1 SEHNR, CDR2 FQNEAQ (reference sequence). The CDR3 sequence is CASSPSGQGDGYTF. The DNA of the CDR3 is TGTGCCAGCAGCCCCTCTGGACAGGGGGATGGCTACACCTTC.

This clonotype appeared a few times. The chain employs TRBV7-3 and TRBJ2-3; D remains ambiguous. Germline-derived CDR1 and CDR2 are SGHTA and FQGTGA. V was pared by 2 bases and J by 0 bases, with 6 bases between. There are 14 residues in the CDR3. The CDR3, as DNA: TGTGCCAGCAGCTTACAGCACAGCACAGATACGCAGTATTTT. Amino acids: CASSLQHSTDTQYF.

This clonotype was seen more than once but under ten times. The rearrangement joins TRBV5-1 to TRBJ1-6; D perhaps matches TRBD1 (5 bases). Looked up from germline, CDR1 is SGHRS and CDR2 is YFSETQ. The V end was cut by 7 bases, the J end by 6 bases, with 11 bases between. The CDR3 is made up of 13 amino acids. The CDR3 DNA reads TGCGCCAGCGCGGCGGGGGGTAATTCACCCCTCCACTTT. It is translated as CASAAGGNSPLHF. The full variable domain, rest sourced from reference TRBV5-1 and TRBJ1-6, is KAGVTQTPRYLIKTRGQQVTLSCSPISGHRSVSWYQQTPGQGLQFLFEYFSETQRNKGNFPGRFSGRQFSNSRSEMNVSTLELGDSALYLCASAAGGNSPLHFGNGTRLTVT.

The sample holds many counts of this clonotype. The genes are TRBV5-6 and TRBJ2-7; either TRBD1 or TRBD2 may fit D (5 bases each). Germline values: CDR1 SGHDT, CDR2 YYEEEE. The V gene lost 2 bases and the J gene lost 6 bases, with 9 bases spanning the gap. The CDR3 totals 12 residues. CDR3 sequence: CASSFWGPEQYF. CDR3 sequence (DNA): TGTGCCAGCAGCTTTTGGGGACCCGAGCAGTACTTC.

In the case of this clonotype: This may be a read error, as it is one base from a much larger clone. The chain has TRBV5-5 and TRBJ2-1, with D tentatively TRBD1 (6 bases). CDR3 length: 17 residues. The V gene's germline CDR1 is SGHKS and CDR2 YYEKEE (reference sequence). V lost 4 bases to trimming and J lost 4 bases, with 21 bases between them. The CDR3 sequence is CASSQISTGSPYNEQFF. The CDR3 DNA sequence: TGTGCCAGCAGCCAGATTTCTACAGGGAGTCCATACAATGAGCAGTTCTTC.

V usage is TRBV14 and J usage is TRBJ2-1, with 8 bases matching TRBD1. The V gene end was trimmed by 0 bases and the J gene end by 6 bases; junction bases not matched to a gene: 13. The CDR3 runs 18 residues. Germline loops: CDR1 SGHDN, CDR2 FVKESK. CDR3 in DNA: TGTGCCAGCAGCCAAGATTATAAAAGAGGGACAGGTCCCAATGAGCAGTTCTTC. It translates to CASSQDYKRGTGPNEQFF. Full variable domain (outside the CDR3, taken from reference TRBV14 and TRBJ2-1): EAGVTQFPSHSVIEKGQTVTLRCDPISGHDNLYWYRRVMGKEIKFLLHFVKESKQDESGMPNNRFLAERTGGTYSTLKVQPAELEDSGVYFCASSQDYKRGTGPNEQFFGPGTRLTVL.

This sequence joins TRBV28 and TRBJ1-2; D remains ambiguous. The CDR3 contains 12 residues. Germline V gene lookup returns CDR1 MDHEN and CDR2 SYDVKM. V shed 5 bases and J shed 4 bases, with 8 bases lying between them. The CDR3 DNA sequence: TGTGCCAGCAGTGCGGGAGGCTATGGCTACACCTTC. Translation: CASSAGGYGYTF.